These 30 T cell receptor beta chains share one sample of origin, sequenced in a study of beta chain features in type 1 diabetes. Points from the study as a whole: Shorter TCRB CDR3s, moderately but significantly so, marked every one of the four CD4+ subsets in Type 1 diabetes patients.

As every portion of the isolated RNA was reverse transcribed, the sequencing read expressed TCRB transcripts. TCRdb's copy holds only in-frame clones and misses some; the assay was immunoSEQ multiplex PCR. This sample carries 100,000 to 150,000 clones, 9% of them seen once, and the ten largest clones take 0.65% to 0.75%. These receptors' antigens are unknown. The sample taken for sequencing was central memory CD4+ T cells from blood. Receptor source: a man aged 25 to 40 with type 1 diabetes.

CDR3 region: CASTHQTPRSPLHF. The CDR3 bases are TGTGCCAGCACCCACCAAACACCTCGTTCACCCCTCCACTTT. The rearrangement uses TRBV6-5 and TRBJ1-6, with D unclear. Germline CDR1 and CDR2: MNHEY and SVGAGI. The CDR3 is made up of 14 amino acids. The V gene lost 7 bases and the J gene lost 9 bases, with 16 bases spanning the gap.

The chain links TRBV28 to TRBJ2-7; 11 bases map to TRBD1. The J segment lost 0 bases and the V segment lost 5 bases, leaving 6 bases of the junction unmatched. Germline loops: CDR1 MDHEN, CDR2 SYDVKM. The CDR3 covers 16 residues. The CDR3 reads CASSLSGTGGSYEQYF. The CDR3 DNA sequence: TGTGCCAGCAGTCTATCCGGGACAGGGGGCTCCTACGAGCAGTACTTC. Using reference TRBV28 and TRBJ2-7 for the parts outside the CDR3, the full variable domain is DVKVTQSSRYLVKRTGEKVFLECVQDMDHENMFWYRQDPGLGLRLIYFSYDVKMKEKGDIPEGYSVSREKKERFSLILESASTNQTSMYLCASSLSGTGGSYEQYFGPGTRLTVT.

In its sample, this clone was seen a few times. The chain recombines TRBV9 with TRBJ1-4, with TRBD1 identical over 11 bases. The CDR3 is 14 residues long. V was pared by 2 bases and J by 8 bases, with 2 bases of the junction left unmatched. Germline assignment: CDR1 SGDLS and CDR2 YYNGEE. CDR3: CASSVGTGGEKLFF. Here the CDR3 DNA reads TGTGCCAGCAGCGTCGGGACAGGGGGGGAAAAACTGTTTTTT.

This clone came up a few times. The chain carries TRBV7-3 and TRBJ2-3; 9 bases match TRBD2. Germline V gives CDR1 SGHTA, CDR2 FQGTGA. CDR3 length: 14 residues. The J segment lost 4 bases and the V segment lost 5 bases, leaving 4 bases of the junction unmatched. The CDR3 nucleotides are TGTGCCAGCAGCGGCGGGGGGGCCGCAGATACGCAGTATTTT. It specifies CASSGGGAADTQYF.

This sequence joins TRBV5-1 and TRBJ2-2; a possible D gene is TRBD2 (6 bases). The germline V and J ends were trimmed by 0 bases and 5 bases, with 20 bases remaining between them. Germline lookup yields CDR1 SGHRS and CDR2 YFSETQ. The CDR3 length is 18 residues. The CDR3 reads CASSLAPGVGGETGELFF. CDR3 in DNA: TGCGCCAGCAGCTTGGCCCCGGGAGTCGGCGGGGAAACCGGGGAGCTGTTTTTT.

This clone was detected a few times. The chain recombines TRBV7-2 with TRBJ2-6, with no clear D. Per germline, CDR1 SGHTA and CDR2 FQGNSA. The CDR3 extends over 15 amino acids. V was shortened by 0 bases and J by 8 bases, with 11 bases between the two germline ends. The CDR3 bases are TGTGCCAGCAGCTTAGCAGCGCGTTCTTCCAACGTCCTGACTTTC. Protein product: CASSLAARSSNVLTF.

This clone was recorded at least ten times. The V and J genes are TRBV2 and TRBJ1-5; 7 nucleotides align to TRBD1. Germline CDR1 reads SNHLY; CDR2 reads FYNNEI. V lost 6 bases to trimming and J lost 6 bases; unmatched junction nucleotides: 8. This CDR3 has 14 residues. The CDR3 bases are TGTGCCAGCAGAGGGATGAGGGGGCGTCAGCCCCAGCATTTT. It specifies CASRGMRGRQPQHF.

This chain uses TRBV5-1 with TRBJ2-2, with 11 nucleotides matching TRBD2. The CDR3 is 17 residues long. Germline values: CDR1 SGHRS, CDR2 YFSETQ. V dropped 4 bases and J dropped 4; count of bases not matched to a gene: 9. The CDR3 is CASSAQGLAVSTGELFF. As DNA, the CDR3 is TGCGCCAGCAGCGCGCAGGGACTAGCGGTGAGCACCGGGGAGCTGTTTTTT.

The rearrangement links TRBV6-5 to TRBJ2-5; 7 bases map to TRBD1. V lost 5 bases, J lost 4 bases, and 10 bases stayed unmatched. CDR3 length equals 15 residues. Germline values: CDR1 MNHEY, CDR2 SVGAGI. DNA of the CDR3: TGTGCCAGCAGTAACCTGAGGACAGGTGTAGAGACCCAGTACTTC. Residues: CASSNLRTGVETQYF.

This sequence joins TRBV2 and TRBJ1-1, with D uncertain. Trimming left V 2 bases short and J 7 bases short, with 5 bases between. Per germline, CDR1 SNHLY and CDR2 FYNNEI. The CDR3 spans 11 residues. CDR3 nucleotide sequence: TGTGCCAGCAGTGAACAGGTTGAAGCTTTCTTT. It is translated as CASSEQVEAFF.

This clone occurred many times. The rearrangement uses TRBV2 and TRBJ2-2, with D tentatively TRBD2 (6 bases). Between the trimmed V and J ends, which lost 7 bases and 7 bases, there was a span of 7 bases. Germline loops: CDR1 SNHLY, CDR2 FYNNEI. The CDR3 consists of 11 residues. For the CDR3, the DNA is TGTGCCAGCACCGGGGGCGGGGAGCTGTTTTTT. This codes for CASTGGGELFF.

This rearrangement joins TRBV6-6 to TRBJ2-1, with D possibly TRBD1 on 6 matching bases. The CDR3 extends over 12 amino acids. The ends were cut back, 5 bases at V and 8 bases at J, with 10 bases in the middle. Germline CDR1 and CDR2: MNHNY and SVGAGI (reference sequence). The CDR3 region has the DNA TGTGCCAGCAGTGTACAGGGTGATGAGCAGTTCTTC. Translation gives CASSVQGDEQFF.

The chain recombines TRBV5-1 with TRBJ2-5; 8 nucleotides agree with TRBD2. Germline V lookup: CDR1 SGHRS, CDR2 YFSETQ. With 4 bases clipped from V and 5 bases from J, the junction kept 13 bases outside the gene matches. The CDR3 runs 16 residues. In DNA form, the CDR3 reads TGCGCCAGCAGCCGTACTGTTGGGACTAGACAGGAGACCCAGTACTTC. Translating gives CASSRTVGTRQETQYF.

This clone was observed a few times. DNA of the CDR3: TGTGCCAGCAGCAATAGCGGGGGCTCCTACAATGAGCAGTTCTTC. This sequence encodes CASSNSGGSYNEQFF. V is TRBV5-4 and J is TRBJ2-1; 9 nucleotides align to TRBD2. V trimming: 4 bases; J trimming: 0 bases; junction bases outside the gene matches: 2. The germline V gene encodes CDR1 SGHNT and CDR2 YYREEE (reference sequence). The CDR3 runs 15 residues. The full variable domain, with the rest looked up from reference TRBV5-4 and TRBJ2-1, is ETGVTQSPTHLIKTRGQQVTLRCSSQSGHNTVSWYQQALGQGPQFIFQYYREEENGRGNFPPRFSGLQFPNYSSELNVNALELDDSALYLCASSNSGGSYNEQFFGPGTRLTVL.

This clone has more than one count but fewer than ten. The chain recombines TRBV7-9 with TRBJ1-5; 7 bases are shared with TRBD1. The CDR3 is made up of 12 amino acids. Germline trimming cut 5 bases from V and 7 bases from J; bases unmatched to any gene: 2. Germline values: CDR1 SEHNR, CDR2 FQNEAQ (reference sequence). The CDR3 DNA sequence: TGTGCCAGCAGCCGGACAGGCCAGCCCCAGCATTTT. It is translated as CASSRTGQPQHF. The full variable domain, in which reference TRBV7-9 and TRBJ1-5 provide the parts outside the CDR3, is DTGVSQNPRHKITKRGQNVTFRCDPISEHNRLYWYRQTLGQGPEFLTYFQNEAQLEKSRLLSDRFSAERPKGSFSTLEIQRTEQGDSAMYLCASSRTGQPQHFGDGTRLSIL.

This clone was seen a handful of times. The chain couples TRBV5-5 to TRBJ2-5; TRBD1 is a possible D gene (6 bases). V dropped 9 bases and J dropped 3 bases, with 9 bases sitting between them. The CDR3 spans 11 residues. Germline loops: CDR1 SGHKS, CDR2 YYEKEE (reference sequence). CDR3 sequence reads: CATGQEETQYF. The CDR3 DNA reads TGTGCCACGGGACAAGAAGAGACCCAGTACTTC. Based on the CDR3 plus reference TRBV5-5 and TRBJ2-5, the full variable domain is DAGVTQSPTHLIKTRGQQVTLRCSPISGHKSVSWYQQVLGQGPQFIFQYYEKEERGRGNFPDRFSARQFPNYSSELNVNALLLGDSALYLCATGQEETQYFGPGTRLLVL.

This clone was recorded at least ten times. The J gene is TRBJ2-1, the V gene TRBV5-1; D remains unclear. The CDR3 is 13 amino acids. The V and J ends lost 1 base and 5 bases respectively, with 7 bases between them. Germline assignment: CDR1 SGHRS and CDR2 YFSETQ. The DNA for the CDR3 is TGCGCCAGCAGCTTGACAGTTCACAATGAGCAGTTCTTC. It yields the protein CASSLTVHNEQFF.

The genes are TRBV29-1 and TRBJ2-3, with D possibly matching TRBD1 (6 bases). Deletions cut 7 bases from V and 2 bases from J, with 7 bases between. Germline V gene sequence: CDR1 SQVTM, CDR2 ANQGSEA. The CDR3 is 11 residues long. CDR3 bases: TGCAGCGGGGACACCACAGATACGCAGTATTTT. It translates to CSGDTTDTQYF.

The chain couples TRBV11-2 to TRBJ2-5, with 12 bases matching TRBD2. The V segment lost 5 bases and the J segment 2 bases; nucleotides outside the gene matches: 6. The CDR3 runs 16 residues. The germline V gene encodes CDR1 SGHAT and CDR2 FQNNGV. The CDR3 spells CASSLRTSGVQETQYF. DNA of the CDR3: TGTGCCAGCAGCCTACGGACTAGCGGGGTGCAAGAGACCCAGTACTTC.

This clone was counted between two and nine times. V and J are TRBV7-3 and TRBJ1-6; D not resolved. The CDR3 runs to 14 residues. Germline V gene lookup returns CDR1 SGHTA and CDR2 FQGTGA. Between the trimmed V and J ends, which lost 1 base and 13 bases, there was a span of 14 bases. The CDR3 DNA reads as TGTGCCAGCAGCTTAAACGGCGGGGAAGCCCCCCTCCACTTT. Encoded protein: CASSLNGGEAPLHF.

The V and J genes are TRBV30 and TRBJ2-4, with 7 bases identical to TRBD1. This CDR3 comprises 16 residues. Germline lookup yields CDR1 GTSNPN and CDR2 SVGIG (reference sequence). With 4 bases clipped from V and 2 bases from J, the junction kept 11 bases outside the gene matches. DNA for the CDR3: TGTGCCTGGAAGAAGAAGACAGGGACCACCAAAAACATTCAGTACTTC. Translation gives CAWKKKTGTTKNIQYF.

This clone has a handful of counts. The gene calls are TRBV4-2 and TRBJ1-2; possible D gene TRBD1, 5 bases. Germline V gene lookup returns CDR1 LGHNA and CDR2 YNFKEQ. This CDR3 spans 15 amino acids. V was pared by 1 base and J by 5 bases, with 14 bases between. CDR3 sequence reads: CASSQVAGGEYGYTF. In nucleotides, the CDR3 is TGTGCCAGCAGCCAAGTGGCTGGGGGGGAGTATGGCTACACCTTC.

In this sample, this clone turned up a few times. The V and J genes are TRBV11-2 and TRBJ2-5; possibly TRBD1 for D (6 bases). The CDR3 covers 13 residues. The V gene lost 3 bases and the J gene lost 5 bases, with 10 bases spanning the gap. Per germline, CDR1 SGHAT and CDR2 FQNNGV. CDR3 nucleotides: TGTGCCAGCAGCTTCGGGCAGGGGGAGACCCAGTACTTC. As protein: CASSFGQGETQYF.

This clone was counted many times. The CDR3 sequence: CSVESGVYGYTF. The CDR3 DNA follows: TGCAGCGTTGAATCCGGGGTCTATGGCTACACCTTC. This sequence joins TRBV29-1 and TRBJ1-2; D gene uncertain. This CDR3 comprises 12 residues. Germline values: CDR1 SQVTM, CDR2 ANQGSEA. Trimming removed 2 bases at V and 4 bases at J, with 8 bases between. Using reference TRBV29-1 and TRBJ1-2 for the parts outside the CDR3, the full variable domain is SAVISQKPSRDICQRGTSLTIQCQVDSQVTMMFWYRQQPGQSLTLIATANQGSEATYESGFVIDKFPISRPNLTFSTLTVSNMSPEDSSIYLCSVESGVYGYTFGSGTRLTVV.

The chain links TRBV7-9 to TRBJ2-3; 8 bases are shared with TRBD2. The J segment lost 1 base and the V segment lost 4 bases, leaving 7 bases of the junction unmatched. CDR1 and CDR2 (germline): SEHNR, FQNEAQ (reference sequence). The CDR3 extends over 16 amino acids. In DNA form, the CDR3 reads TGTGCCAGCAGCTGGGCGGGGGGAGAGGGCACAGATACGCAGTATTTT. It encodes CASSWAGGEGTDTQYF.

The V and J genes are TRBV7-3 and TRBJ2-1; D is perhaps TRBD1 (5 bases). The V end was cut by 4 bases, the J end by 12 bases, with 16 bases between. This CDR3 has 13 residues. Germline V gives CDR1 SGHTA, CDR2 FQGTGA. The CDR3 is CASSSTPGLRQFF. CDR3 DNA sequence: TGTGCCAGCAGCTCAACGCCAGGGTTAAGGCAGTTCTTC.

This clone appeared a few times. This chain joins TRBV9 and TRBJ2-3; 7 nucleotides line up with TRBD1. Germline V lookup: CDR1 SGDLS, CDR2 YYNGEE. The CDR3 covers 15 residues. V trimming: 3 bases; J trimming: 3 bases; junction bases outside the gene matches: 7. The CDR3 region has the DNA TGTGCCAGCAGCGGCCAGGGGGTTATTACAGATACGCAGTATTTT. It yields the protein CASSGQGVITDTQYF.

This clone was counted between two and nine times. The V call is TRBV5-4, the J call TRBJ2-3; D is possibly TRBD2 (5 bases). This CDR3 region has 14 residues. V gave up 9 bases and J gave up 1 base, with 15 bases separating them. Germline CDR1 and CDR2: SGHNT and YYREEE (reference sequence). In nucleotides, the CDR3 is TGTGCCACCCAAGCGCCCGGGGGCACAGATACGCAGTATTTT. Amino acids: CATQAPGGTDTQYF.

The chain has TRBV5-4 and TRBJ1-1, with D possibly being TRBD1 (6 bases). The germline V and J ends were trimmed by 4 bases and 3 bases, with 10 bases remaining between them. Germline V gene data show CDR1 as SGHNT and CDR2 as YYREEE (reference sequence). The CDR3 covers 13 residues. CDR3 nucleotide sequence: TGTGCCAGCAGCCACCACAGGGACACTGAAGCTTTCTTT. Translation: CASSHHRDTEAFF. The full variable domain, with the rest looked up from reference TRBV5-4 and TRBJ1-1, is ETGVTQSPTHLIKTRGQQVTLRCSSQSGHNTVSWYQQALGQGPQFIFQYYREEENGRGNFPPRFSGLQFPNYSSELNVNALELDDSALYLCASSHHRDTEAFFGQGTRLTVV.

This clone was counted only a few times. The V call is TRBV6-1, the J call TRBJ2-2; tentative D call: TRBD1 (5 bases). This CDR3 has 14 residues. From germline, CDR1 is MNHNS and CDR2 SASEGT. Trimming pared 10 bases from V and 2 bases from J, leaving 14 bases between. The CDR3 nucleotides read TGTGCCACCTCCGGACACATCAACACCGGGGAGCTGTTTTTT. This translates into CATSGHINTGELFF.